A selection of T cell receptor beta chains follows, all from one sample in a study of blood T cells in healthy people across ages. Via MiXCR, TCRdb re-called the 5' RACE reads, giving one row per CDR3 protein. This table has about 640,000 distinct CDR3 sequences, under 70% appearing once. Sample: blood. The receptor set was obtained from a man aged 55 to 70 in good health. The CDR3 runs from the conserved cysteine through the conserved F or W. D genes are given only for firm matches. The size entry is marked missing in some rows and otherwise reads once, few, many or a size class.

>-|TRBJ2-7|-|TRBV3-1
TGTGCCAGCAGCCAAGAAGGCGAGGGGGTATCCTACGAGCAGTACTTC
CASSQEGEGVSYEQYF
>-|TRBJ2-5|-|TRBV9
TGTGCCAGCAGCGTAGGCTGGGGCCAAGAGACCCAGTACTTC
CASSVGWGQETQYF
>-|TRBJ2-5|-|TRBV20-1
TGCAGTGCCCAGGGACTTGCCAAAGAGACCCAGTACTTC
CSAQGLAKETQYF
>-|TRBJ2-3|-|TRBV28
TGTGCCAGCAGACTAGTACAGGGGAGGGGGACTTCAGATACGCAGTATTTT
CASRLVQGRGTSDTQYF
>-|TRBJ1-2|-|TRBV25-1
TGTGCCAGCAGTGAGAGGAGGCTCTATGGCTACACCTTC
CASSERRLYGYTF
>few|TRBJ2-7|-|TRBV6-5
TGTGCCAGCAGTTACTCAGAGGGGAGCTCCTACGAGCAGTACTTC
CASSYSEGSSYEQYF
>once|TRBJ2-7|-|TRBV3-1
TGTGCCAGCAGCCAAGATCCAAGAGTTAGCTCCTACAATGAGCAGTACTTC
CASSQDPRVSSYNEQYF
>-|TRBJ2-7|-|TRBV5-1
TGCGCCAGCAGCCATACCGACAGAGGGTCCTACGAGCAGTACTTC
CASSHTDRGSYEQYF
>few|TRBJ2-7|TRBD2|TRBV5-1
TGCGCCAGCAGCACGACCGGCGGGGGGAGCTTTGACGAGCAGTACTTC
CASSTTGGGSFDEQYF
>-|TRBJ2-7|-|TRBV4-2
TGTGCCAGCAGCCAGCCAGGGAGCTCCTACGAGCAGTACTTC
CASSQPGSSYEQYF
>many|TRBJ1-2|-|TRBV2
TGTGCCAGCAGCGCGGATAACAACTATGGCTACACCTTC
CASSADNNYGYTF
>-|TRBJ1-3|-|TRBV7-2
TGTGCCAGCAGCTTAGCCCGGGGTTTCGGAAACACCATATATTTT
CASSLARGFGNTIYF
>-|TRBJ2-7|TRBD2|TRBV6-2/TRBV6-3
TGTGCCAGCAGGATTAGCGGGGGGGCTACCTACGAGCAGTACTTC
CASRISGGATYEQYF
>once|TRBJ2-3|-|TRBV29-1
TGCAGCGTGACCGAGGGGGGGCCCACAGATACGCAGTATTTT
CSVTEGGPTDTQYF
>once|TRBJ2-7|TRBD1|TRBV10-3
TGTGCCACGACCGGGACAGGGGTCTACGAGCAGTACTTC
CATTGTGVYEQYF
>-|TRBJ1-2|TRBD1|TRBV4-2
TGTGCCAGCAGCCTCGGGACAGCTGGCTACACCTTC
CASSLGTAGYTF
>-|TRBJ1-2|-|TRBV7-9
TGTGCCAGCAGTCCTTCGGGCGCAGGGGAGGGGTATGGCTACACCTTC
CASSPSGAGEGYGYTF
>-|TRBJ2-1|TRBD1|TRBV28
TGTGCCAGCAGTTTGGCGACAGGGTTCTACAATGAGCAGTTCTTC
CASSLATGFYNEQFF
>-|TRBJ2-2|-|TRBV5-1
TGCGCCAGCAGCTTGGAAAGACCCGGGGAGCTGTTTTTT
CASSLERPGELFF
>-|TRBJ2-1|-|TRBV20-1
TGCAGTGCTAGCCCCCAGGGATGGGCCCACAATGAGCAGTTCTTC
CSASPQGWAHNEQFF
>-|TRBJ2-5|-|TRBV7-9
TGTGCCAGCAGCTTAGTTTTTGCGGAGACCCAGTACTTC
CASSLVFAETQYF
>few|TRBJ2-3|TRBD1|TRBV29-1
TGCAGCGTTACACGGGACAGGGGTACAGATACGCAGTATTTT
CSVTRDRGTDTQYF
>-|TRBJ2-6|-|TRBV5-1
TGCGCCAGCAGCTTCGTGGCAAGCCCCTCTGGGGCCAACGTCCTGACTTTC
CASSFVASPSGANVLTF
>-|TRBJ2-5|TRBD2|TRBV4-1
TGCGCCAGCAGCCAAGATGGGGGGGAAGAGACCCAGTACTTC
CASSQDGGEETQYF
>-|TRBJ2-3|-|TRBV6-1
TGTGCCAGTGTTAGGGGGGGCCTCACAGATACGCAGTATTTT
CASVRGGLTDTQYF
>-|TRBJ1-1|-|TRBV29-1
TGCAGCGTTGATAAGGGGCGCAGGGCTTTCTTT
CSVDKGRRAFF
>-|TRBJ2-3|TRBD2|TRBV20-1
TGCAGTGCACGGACTAGCGGGCGCCACACAGATACGCAGTATTTT
CSARTSGRHTDTQYF
>-|TRBJ2-7|-|TRBV7-2
TGTGCCAGCAGCTTCGCTCTCTTTACGGACAGACAATTCTCCTACGAGCAGTACTTC
CASSFALFTDRQFSYEQYF
>once|TRBJ2-3|-|TRBV12-3/TRBV12-4
TGTGCCAGCAGCTTTAATGTGGGAACAGATGCGCAGTATTTT
CASSFNVGTDAQYF
>-|TRBJ1-5|TRBD1|TRBV27
TGTGCCAGCAGTTTCTCGTCAGGGGGAGCCAATCAGCCCCAGCATTTT
CASSFSSGGANQPQHF
>few|TRBJ1-2|-|TRBV12-3/TRBV12-4
TGTGCCAGCAGTTTAGTCAGGGGCGCGGGCTACACCTTC
CASSLVRGAGYTF
>-|TRBJ2-6|-|TRBV28
TGTGCCAGCAGTTTCAGGCAGGGAACGAAGCGGGCCAACGTCCTGACTTTC
CASSFRQGTKRANVLTF
>-|TRBJ2-3|TRBD1|TRBV11-2
TGTGCCAGCACCCAAGCCGGGACAGCTGCAGATACGCAGTATTTT
CASTQAGTAADTQYF
>-|TRBJ1-6|-|TRBV6-1
TGTGCCAGCAGTGAACACGGACAGACTGGTTCACCCCACCACTTT
CASSEHGQTGSPHHF
>-|TRBJ1-2|-|TRBV28
TGTGCCAGCAACCCTTGGGGTTACCAGAGTTATGGCTACACCTTC
CASNPWGYQSYGYTF
>once|TRBJ2-3|-|TRBV2
TGTGCCAGCAGCCCCCTGGGGGGGCCACCAACAGATACGCAGTATTTT
CASSPLGGPPTDTQYF
>-|TRBJ2-6|-|TRBV5-1
TGCGCCAGCAGCTTGCAACGCTCTGGGGCCAACGTCCTGACTTTC
CASSLQRSGANVLTF
>once|TRBJ2-3|-|TRBV7-2
TGTGCCAGCAGTCTTATTTTGTTGGATACGCAGTATTTT
CASSLILLDTQYF
>-|TRBJ2-7|TRBD2|TRBV10-3
TGTGCCATCAACCCGGGACTAGGGGCCTACGAGCAGTACTTC
CAINPGLGAYEQYF
>-|TRBJ1-1|-|TRBV20-1
TGCAGTGCTAGGGCCACAGGGACTGAAGCTTTCTTT
CSARATGTEAFF
>few|TRBJ1-2|-|TRBV5-1
TGCGCCAGCCGGGTCAGCACCTCTGGCTACACCTTC
CASRVSTSGYTF
>-|TRBJ2-3|TRBD2|TRBV7-2
TGTGCCAGCAGCTTAGCGGGACTAGCGGGGGGAGGCACAGATACGCAGTATTTT
CASSLAGLAGGGTDTQYF
>-|TRBJ1-2|-|TRBV5-6
TGTGCCAGCAGATCAACAGGGAGCTTCTATGGCTACACCTTC
CASRSTGSFYGYTF
>-|TRBJ2-7|TRBD1|TRBV7-2
TGTGCCAGCAGCCCAACCGGGACAGGCCGCTCCTACGAGCAGTACTTC
CASSPTGTGRSYEQYF
>-|TRBJ1-2|-|TRBV6-2/TRBV6-3
TGTGCCAGCAGTTTTAGAGCGGCTCCCAACTATGGCTACACCTTC
CASSFRAAPNYGYTF
>many|TRBJ1-2|TRBD1|TRBV7-9
TGTGCCAGCAGCCCCCGACAGGGGCCCGGGGACTATGGCTACACCTTC
CASSPRQGPGDYGYTF
>-|TRBJ2-3|-|TRBV6-8
TGTGCCAGCAGTGCAGGCGGCCCGGATACGCAGTATTTT
CASSAGGPDTQYF
>-|TRBJ2-1|-|TRBV21-1
TGTGCCAGCAGCAAATGGCTGGGGCAGGGTCCCAATGAGCAGTTCTTC
CASSKWLGQGPNEQFF
>-|TRBJ1-6|-|TRBV6-1
TGTGCCAGCAGTGAAGAGGTCGGCTCACCCCTCCACTTT
CASSEEVGSPLHF